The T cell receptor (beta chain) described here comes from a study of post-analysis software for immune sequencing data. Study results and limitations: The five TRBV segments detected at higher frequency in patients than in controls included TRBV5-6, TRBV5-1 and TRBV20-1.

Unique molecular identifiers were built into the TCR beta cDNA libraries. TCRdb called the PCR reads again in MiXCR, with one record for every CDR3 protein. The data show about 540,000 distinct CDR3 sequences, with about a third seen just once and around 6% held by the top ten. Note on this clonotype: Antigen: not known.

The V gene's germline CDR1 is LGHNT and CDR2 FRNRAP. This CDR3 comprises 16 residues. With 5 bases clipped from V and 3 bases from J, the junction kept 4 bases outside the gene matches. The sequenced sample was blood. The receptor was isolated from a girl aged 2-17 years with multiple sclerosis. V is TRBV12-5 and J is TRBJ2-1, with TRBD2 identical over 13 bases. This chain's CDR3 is CASGGTSGANYNEQFF. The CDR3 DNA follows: TGTGCTAGTGGTGGGACTAGCGGGGCAAACTACAATGAGCAGTTCTTC.